This is a list of T cell receptor beta chains from one sample in a study of OX40 agonist ivuxolimab in advanced cancers. Method: immunoSEQ multiplex PCR; TCRdb's copy keeps in-frame clones and lacks some. Altogether 70,000 or so clones are present, over 75% being singletons, with the ten largest covering approximately 6.1%. Here the sequenced sample was CD4+ or CD8+ T cells sorted from blood, taken in a trial of the OX40 agonist ivuxolimab. The origin of the receptors is an adult with an advanced solid tumor such as melanoma, head and neck, liver or kidney cancer. CDR3s include the opening cysteine and the closing phenylalanine or tryptophan. Each record gives: CDR3 protein, CDR3 DNA, clone size, J gene, D gene, V gene. The D gene is left open where the match is weak. Size tells how often a clone was seen (once, few, many) or the class of an expanded clone, and some rows leave it out.

CDR3: CASSSGEGGTDTQYF
DNA: TGCGCCAGCAGCTCCGGGGAGGGAGGCACAGATACGCAGTATTTT
size: .
J: TRBJ2-3
D: TRBD2
V: TRBV5-1

CDR3: CASSQDDVRQERLNTGELFF
DNA: TGTGCCAGCAGCCAAGATGACGTGAGGCAGGAGCGGCTTAACACCGGGGAGCTGTTTTTT
size: .
J: TRBJ2-2
D: .
V: TRBV4-2

CDR3: CAIGRDNFYTDTQYF
DNA: TGTGCCATTGGTAGGGACAACTTTTACACAGATACGCAGTATTTT
size: .
J: TRBJ2-3
D: .
V: TRBV10-3

CDR3: CASKRRSVGRTYNEQFF
DNA: TGTGCCAGTAAAAGACGGTCGGTGGGGAGAACTTACAATGAGCAGTTCTTC
size: .
J: TRBJ2-1
D: .
V: TRBV19

CDR3: CASSFLRGRETQYF
DNA: TGTGCCAGCAGCTTCCTCAGGGGCAGGGAGACCCAGTACTTC
size: .
J: TRBJ2-5
D: .
V: TRBV7-9

CDR3: CATLPLDEAFF
DNA: TGTGCCACGCTCCCCCTGGATGAAGCTTTCTTT
size: .
J: TRBJ1-1
D: .
V: TRBV19

CDR3: CASSYRRRSSVELFF
DNA: TGTGCCAGCAGTTATCGAAGGCGGTCCTCCGTGGAGCTGTTTTTT
size: .
J: TRBJ2-2
D: .
V: TRBV6-5

CDR3: CAISELAVDTQYF
DNA: TGTGCCATCAGTGAGCTAGCGGTAGATACGCAGTATTTT
size: .
J: TRBJ2-3
D: TRBD2
V: TRBV10-3

CDR3: CASSPDRSGNTIYF
DNA: TGTGCCAGTAGCCCCGACAGGTCTGGAAACACCATATATTTT
size: .
J: TRBJ1-3
D: .
V: TRBV19

CDR3: CASSMGDRVSTEAFF
DNA: TGTGCCAGTAGTATGGGGGACAGGGTTTCTACTGAAGCTTTCTTT
size: .
J: TRBJ1-1
D: TRBD1
V: TRBV19

CDR3: CASSLGTFEAFF
DNA: TGTGCCAGCAGTTTAGGGACATTTGAAGCTTTCTTT
size: .
J: TRBJ1-1
D: .
V: TRBV28

CDR3: CASSQWFSDEQYF
DNA: TGTGCCAGCAGCCAATGGTTTTCCGACGAGCAGTACTTC
size: .
J: TRBJ2-7
D: .
V: TRBV14

CDR3: CASSRVQGFTEAFF
DNA: TGCGCCAGCAGCCGCGTACAGGGGTTTACTGAAGCTTTCTTT
size: once
J: TRBJ1-1
D: TRBD1
V: TRBV4-1

CDR3: CASSVRRARSRDEQYF
DNA: TGCGCCAGCAGTGTGAGACGGGCCAGGTCAAGAGACGAGCAGTACTTC
size: few
J: TRBJ2-7
D: .
V: TRBV10-1

CDR3: CSVDQGRGTTDTQYF
DNA: TGCAGCGTTGATCAGGGTCGGGGGACGACAGATACGCAGTATTTT
size: .
J: TRBJ2-3
D: .
V: TRBV29-1

CDR3: CASSSLRRRQDGKPYEQYF
DNA: TGTGCCAGCAGCTCTTTGAGGAGGCGTCAAGACGGAAAACCCTACGAGCAGTACTTC
size: .
J: TRBJ2-7
D: .
V: TRBV11-2

CDR3: CASSESTANTEAFF
DNA: TGTGCCAGCAGTGAATCGACAGCGAACACTGAAGCTTTCTTT
size: .
J: TRBJ1-1
D: .
V: TRBV25-1

CDR3: CASSPPPSQETQYF
DNA: TGTGCCAGCTCACCACCCCCGAGCCAAGAGACCCAGTACTTC
size: .
J: TRBJ2-5
D: .
V: TRBV18

CDR3: CASSATRPSGNTIYF
DNA: TGTGCCAGCAGTGCCACCCGGCCCTCTGGAAACACCATATATTTT
size: .
J: TRBJ1-3
D: .
V: TRBV28

CDR3: CASSIIETQYF
DNA: TGTGCCAGCAGTATTATAGAGACCCAGTACTTC
size: .
J: TRBJ2-5
D: .
V: TRBV6-6

CDR3: CASSPRDFQETQYF
DNA: TGTGCCAGCAGCCCCCGGGACTTTCAAGAGACCCAGTACTTC
size: .
J: TRBJ2-5
D: .
V: TRBV13

CDR3: CASTDRTGGDEQYF
DNA: TGTGCCAGCACCGACCGGACAGGGGGCGACGAGCAGTACTTC
size: .
J: TRBJ2-7
D: TRBD1
V: TRBV6-5

CDR3: CASSFTGTTEAFF
DNA: TGTGCCAGCAGCTTCACGGGGACCACTGAAGCTTTCTTT
size: .
J: TRBJ1-1
D: .
V: TRBV11-2

CDR3: CATSRRQGRGGYTF
DNA: TGTGCCACCAGCAGAAGACAGGGGCGAGGGGGCTACACCTTC
size: .
J: TRBJ1-2
D: TRBD1
V: TRBV15

CDR3: CASRSQGSSDEQYF
DNA: TGCGCCAGCAGGTCCCAGGGGAGTTCCGACGAGCAGTACTTC
size: .
J: TRBJ2-7
D: .
V: TRBV5-1

CDR3: CASRQGTGRTYEQYF
DNA: TGTGCCAGCAGACAAGGGACCGGAAGGACCTACGAGCAGTACTTC
size: .
J: TRBJ2-7
D: .
V: TRBV6-6

CDR3: CASDPGGEQYF
DNA: TGTGCCAGCGATCCTGGGGGCGAGCAGTACTTC
size: .
J: TRBJ2-7
D: .
V: TRBV28

CDR3: CASSMNSKNTEAFF
DNA: TGTGCCAGTAGTATGAACAGCAAGAACACTGAAGCTTTCTTT
size: .
J: TRBJ1-1
D: .
V: TRBV19

CDR3: CASSHYGTGVTGELFF
DNA: TGTGCCAGCAGTCATTACGGGACAGGGGTCACCGGGGAGCTGTTTTTT
size: .
J: TRBJ2-2
D: TRBD1
V: TRBV2

CDR3: CASSPPGSEQYF
DNA: TGTGCCAGCAGCCCTCCGGGTTCCGAGCAGTACTTC
size: .
J: TRBJ2-7
D: .
V: TRBV4-2

CDR3: CASSSSAGGPYSYEQYF
DNA: TGTGCCAGCAGTTCGTCGGCGGGAGGGCCCTATTCCTACGAGCAGTACTTC
size: .
J: TRBJ2-7
D: TRBD2
V: TRBV28

CDR3: CATSSRGGTDTQYF
DNA: TGTGCCACCAGCAGCCGGGGGGGGACAGATACGCAGTATTTT
size: .
J: TRBJ2-3
D: TRBD2
V: TRBV15

CDR3: CAISDVRGWVTEAFF
DNA: TGTGCCATCAGTGACGTACGGGGGTGGGTCACTGAAGCTTTCTTT
size: .
J: TRBJ1-1
D: .
V: TRBV10-3

CDR3: CASTGTSGSSSYEQYF
DNA: TGTGCCAGCACAGGTACTAGCGGATCGAGCTCCTACGAGCAGTACTTC
size: .
J: TRBJ2-7
D: TRBD2
V: TRBV27

CDR3: CASSLDLGGGRYEQYF
DNA: TGTGCCAGCAGCTTGGATCTGGGGGGCGGACGCTACGAGCAGTACTTC
size: once
J: TRBJ2-7
D: .
V: TRBV5-6

CDR3: CASSFTGNTGELFF
DNA: TGTGCCAGCAGCTTTACGGGTAACACCGGGGAGCTGTTTTTT
size: .
J: TRBJ2-2
D: .
V: TRBV11-3

CDR3: CASSLAQGTYEQYF
DNA: TGTGCCAGCAGCTTGGCACAGGGGACCTACGAGCAGTACTTC
size: once
J: TRBJ2-7
D: TRBD1
V: TRBV5-4

CDR3: CASSPTTGASYEQYF
DNA: TGTGCCAGCTCACCAACGACAGGGGCCTCCTACGAGCAGTACTTC
size: .
J: TRBJ2-7
D: TRBD1
V: TRBV18

CDR3: CASRSRDRPYEQYF
DNA: TGTGCCAGCAGAAGCCGGGACAGACCATACGAGCAGTACTTC
size: .
J: TRBJ2-7
D: TRBD1
V: TRBV6-6

CDR3: CASTEGTGGNTIYF
DNA: TGCGCCAGCACCGAGGGGACTGGTGGAAACACCATATATTTT
size: .
J: TRBJ1-3
D: .
V: TRBV5-1

CDR3: CASSLEFSGLPGYTF
DNA: TGTGCCAGCAGCTTAGAGTTTTCAGGGCTTCCAGGCTACACCTTC
size: .
J: TRBJ1-2
D: .
V: TRBV11-2

CDR3: CSVKSNRGRRGEQYF
DNA: TGCAGCGTCAAGAGCAACAGGGGGCGCAGGGGCGAGCAGTACTTC
size: few
J: TRBJ2-7
D: TRBD1
V: TRBV29-1

CDR3: CASAWDTFGTEAFF
DNA: TGTGCCAGCGCCTGGGACACTTTCGGCACTGAAGCTTTCTTT
size: .
J: TRBJ1-1
D: .
V: TRBV2

CDR3: CASSRLDGYEQYF
DNA: TGTGCCAGCAGCCGCCTGGACGGCTACGAGCAGTACTTC
size: .
J: TRBJ2-7
D: .
V: TRBV6-6

CDR3: CASSPQGRLHDTQYF
DNA: TGTGCCAGCAGCCCCCAGGGACGTCTCCATGATACGCAGTATTTT
size: .
J: TRBJ2-3
D: .
V: TRBV7-9

CDR3: CSARLAGVRNEQFF
DNA: TGCAGCGCCCGACTAGCGGGAGTTCGCAATGAGCAGTTCTTC
size: once
J: TRBJ2-1
D: TRBD2
V: TRBV29-1

CDR3: CASSQVHGNYGYTF
DNA: TGCGCCAGCAGCCAAGTCCACGGCAACTATGGCTACACCTTC
size: .
J: TRBJ1-2
D: .
V: TRBV4-1

CDR3: CAIQARGTGEQYF
DNA: TGTGCCATCCAGGCCAGGGGGACGGGCGAGCAGTACTTC
size: .
J: TRBJ2-7
D: TRBD1
V: TRBV19

CDR3: CASSLPETDSNQPQHF
DNA: TGTGCCAGCAGTTTACCGGAGACAGATAGCAATCAGCCCCAGCATTTT
size: .
J: TRBJ1-5
D: .
V: TRBV28